Reported below is one T cell receptor (beta chain). This clone was picked up one time. What this receptor recognizes is not known. No qualities accompany the bases; no much larger clone lies one base away. This entry is derived from a study of T cell responses to AZD1222 COVID-19 vaccine (dated by TCRdb to the early 2020s). Notes on the research overall: AZD1222 recipients whose second dose came at about 4 weeks and those whose second dose came at about 12 weeks were combined into one group, since spike-specific TCR depth and breadth did not differ between the two schedules. TCR sequencing covered about 230 trial participants: approximately 200 given two doses of AZD1222 and some 25 given two doses of MenACWY control vaccine. Trial participants were enrolled into age subgroups of 18-55, 56-69 and 70-plus years, which contained about 150, 28 and 57 TCR-sequenced participants, respectively. Points the paper makes about the study in general: Reportedly, close to half of the unique spike-specific TCRs recognized epitopes lying outside the regions that are mutated in the B.1.351 and B.1.1.7 variants. The vaccine-associated CD4 TCRs covered the entire spike protein, and the dominant responses fell in regions 160-218 and 743-854. Because no day 14 peak-response samples were available, the repertoires could be characterized only after the peak T cell response. The 56-69-year group was small, and its depth increase did not reach significance, likely because of low power. A significant rise in spike-specific TCR breadth and depth was observed after two AZD1222 doses relative to day 0 and relative to MenACWY recipients. Participants were mostly white British, with more females than males. The authors suggested clonal diversity may have been underestimated. Only five to seven AZD1222 recipients were SARS-CoV-2 seropositive at baseline, limiting conclusions about previously exposed vaccinees.

The germline ends are 7 bases apart after V is trimmed by 1 base and J by 3 bases. The CDR3 measures 13 amino acids from cysteine to phenylalanine. Only the CDR3 region is kept as DNA, spanning 39 bases read in frame from base 1. CDR1 and CDR2 (MNHNS, SASEGT) derive from the germline V gene. The CDR3 regions of human TCRbeta chains were analyzed by immunosequencing. As for how the authors treated the data: TCRs in the repertoires were compared against a reference library of SARS-CoV-2-specific TCRs that had been generated with the MIRA antigen-specificity platform. Breadth meant the fraction of unique TCRs that were SARS-CoV-2-associated, whereas depth meant the fraction of total T cells that were SARS-CoV-2-associated. Using the MIRA data, each spike-specific TCR was assigned both to the spike region to which the TCR was reactive and to a CD4 or CD8 class. Log10-transformed breadth and depth values were compared by one-way ANOVA with Sidak's multiple comparisons tests. TCRdb re-hosts the immuneACCESS table, in-frame sequences only. Its copies lack some clones; in the studies checked, an unresolved V gene accounts for under half of them, and the cause for the rest is not known. Clonal size and the V and J genes are those of that table, whereas D and trimming came from the DNA. Within this sample are approximately 110,000 clones, with over 75% of them counted one time only. The top ten clonotypes cover roughly a tenth of the sample.

The time point tag for this specimen amounts to: baseline before first vaccination. Samples from vaccinated people were obtained from the UK trials COV001 and COV002, which included a single-blind randomized controlled phase 2/3 trial of AZD1222 (ChAdOx1 nCoV-19) in healthy adults. For TCRbeta chain sequencing, PBMC samples were collected from trial participants at day 0 and at day 28 after the second dose. This TCR derives from an adult in good health. The rearranged segments are TRBV6-1 and TRBJ2-7; the D gene cannot be resolved reliably. Sequenced here: peripheral blood, sampled on day 0 of AZD1222 vaccination. The DNA reads TGTGCCAGCAGTGAAGGACAAGTCTACGAGCAGTACTTC. Its amino acids are CASSEGQVYEQYF.